Listed below are T cell receptor beta chains from one sample, sequenced in a study of T cells in Graves' hyperthyroidism and ophthalmopathy. TCRdb reprocessed the multiplex PCR reads with MiXCR, giving one entry per CDR3 protein. The table includes 250,000 to 300,000 distinct CDR3 sequences, approximately 12% detected once. The sequenced material came from blood. These receptors originate from a woman in her twenties or thirties with Graves' hyperthyroidism that later progressed to Graves' ophthalmopathy. Each CDR3 is given with its conserved first and last residue. A D gene is named only where the DNA matches it firmly. Expanded clones are given a class, and other clones once, few, many or no size at all.

CDR3: CASSLGWSYEQYF; DNA: TGTGCCAGCAGCCTCGGATGGTCCTACGAGCAGTACTTC; J: TRBJ2-7; size: -; V: TRBV14; D: -
CDR3: CASSLPWDSWGYGYTF; DNA: TGTGCCAGCAGTCTACCGTGGGACTCCTGGGGCTATGGCTACACCTTC; J: TRBJ1-2; size: few; V: TRBV6-6; D: -
CDR3: CASSLSPGSYEAFF; DNA: TGTGCCAGCAGTTTATCACCCGGGAGTTATGAAGCTTTCTTT; J: TRBJ1-1; size: -; V: TRBV27; D: -
CDR3: CASSQSLAGGYEQYF; DNA: TGTGCCAGCAGCCAATCACTAGCGGGCGGCTACGAGCAGTACTTC; J: TRBJ2-7; size: many; V: TRBV3-1; D: TRBD2
CDR3: CASSLTGTSYNQPQHF; DNA: TGTGCCAGCAGTTTGACCGGGACAAGTTACAATCAGCCCCAGCATTTT; J: TRBJ1-5; size: -; V: TRBV28; D: -
CDR3: CASSPKREWVNEQFF; DNA: TGTGCCAGCAGCCCTAAGCGGGAGTGGGTCAATGAGCAGTTCTTC; J: TRBJ2-1; size: few; V: TRBV5-4; D: TRBD2
CDR3: CASSDLRQGSPLHF; DNA: TGTGCCAGCAGTGATTTGAGACAGGGTTCACCCCTCCACTTT; J: TRBJ1-6; size: many; V: TRBV2; D: TRBD1
CDR3: CASSSNGLAAWRHIQYF; DNA: TGTGCCAGCAGTTCCAACGGACTAGCGGCTTGGAGGCACATTCAGTACTTC; J: TRBJ2-4; size: -; V: TRBV6-2/TRBV6-3; D: TRBD2
CDR3: CASSLGRGEAISYEQYF; DNA: TGTGCCAGCAGCTTAGGTAGAGGGGAGGCGATCTCCTACGAGCAGTACTTC; J: TRBJ2-7; size: many; V: TRBV7-2; D: -
CDR3: CASTLKRRGSKLFF; DNA: TGTGCCAGTACTCTCAAAAGGCGGGGGAGTAAACTGTTTTTT; J: TRBJ1-4; size: -; V: TRBV19; D: -
CDR3: CASSLAGGADTQYF; DNA: TGTGCCAGCAGCTTAGCCGGGGGCGCAGATACGCAGTATTTT; J: TRBJ2-3; size: many; V: TRBV7-2; D: -
CDR3: CATGRRYSTEAFF; DNA: TGTGCCACCGGACGGAGGTATAGCACTGAAGCTTTCTTT; J: TRBJ1-1; size: many; V: TRBV27; D: -
CDR3: CASRHSGSSYNEQFF; DNA: TGTGCCAGCAGGCATAGCGGGAGCTCCTACAATGAGCAGTTCTTC; J: TRBJ2-1; size: many; V: TRBV5-5; D: TRBD2
CDR3: CASSQATGSSNQPQHF; DNA: TGTGCCAGCAGCCAAGCTACGGGGTCAAGCAATCAGCCCCAGCATTTT; J: TRBJ1-5; size: few; V: TRBV4-2; D: -
CDR3: CASSRGRGWSNQPQHF; DNA: TGTGCCAGCAGCCGGGGGCGGGGTTGGAGCAATCAGCCCCAGCATTTT; J: TRBJ1-5; size: -; V: TRBV28; D: -
CDR3: CASSQGVSEAFF; DNA: TGTGCCAGCAGCCAAGGGGTTTCTGAAGCTTTCTTT; J: TRBJ1-1; size: many; V: TRBV3-1; D: -
CDR3: CASSNTRNTEAFF; DNA: TGTGCCAGTAGTAACACCAGGAACACTGAAGCTTTCTTT; J: TRBJ1-1; size: -; V: TRBV19; D: -
CDR3: CAIWGRDRSNEQFF; DNA: TGTGCCATCTGGGGGCGGGACAGGAGCAATGAGCAGTTCTTC; J: TRBJ2-1; size: few; V: TRBV7-9; D: TRBD1
CDR3: CASSYGGDGYTF; DNA: TGCGCCAGCAGCTATGGGGGGGATGGCTACACCTTC; J: TRBJ1-2; size: few; V: TRBV4-3; D: -
CDR3: CASRPLWRATNEKLFF; DNA: TGTGCCAGTAGACCTTTGTGGAGAGCAACTAATGAAAAACTGTTTTTT; J: TRBJ1-4; size: -; V: TRBV19; D: -
CDR3: CAWKYGSPRYEQYF; DNA: TGTGCCTGGAAGTACGGGTCACCTAGGTACGAGCAGTACTTC; J: TRBJ2-7; size: many; V: TRBV30; D: -
CDR3: CASSLVRDEQFF; DNA: TGTGCCAGCAGCTTAGTCCGGGATGAGCAGTTCTTC; J: TRBJ2-1; size: many; V: TRBV13; D: -
CDR3: CSVGGLAGEPPTYEQYF; DNA: TGCAGCGTGGGGGGACTAGCGGGGGAACCACCAACCTACGAGCAGTACTTC; J: TRBJ2-7; size: many; V: TRBV29-1; D: TRBD2
CDR3: CASSYSPSGRDNNEQFF; DNA: TGTGCCAGCAGTTACTCGCCTAGCGGGAGGGATAACAATGAGCAGTTCTTC; J: TRBJ2-1; size: -; V: TRBV6-2/TRBV6-3; D: TRBD2
CDR3: CASSWGRDTTEAFF; DNA: TGTGCCAGCAGCTGGGGCAGGGACACCACTGAAGCTTTCTTT; J: TRBJ1-1; size: -; V: TRBV28; D: -
CDR3: CASRELGTGGNQPQHF; DNA: TGTGCCAGCAGAGAGTTAGGGACAGGGGGGAATCAGCCCCAGCATTTT; J: TRBJ1-5; size: many; V: TRBV6-2/TRBV6-3; D: TRBD1
CDR3: CASSERGLGYTGELFF; DNA: TGTGCCAGCAGTGAACGGGGACTAGGTTACACCGGGGAGCTGTTTTTT; J: TRBJ2-2; size: many; V: TRBV2; D: TRBD2
CDR3: CASSSGQGSSGAFF; DNA: TGTGCCAGCAGCTCCGGACAGGGGAGCTCAGGAGCTTTCTTT; J: TRBJ1-1; size: many; V: TRBV7-2; D: TRBD1
CDR3: CASSVDGRNSYNEQFF; DNA: TGTGCCAGCAGCGTAGACGGGAGAAACAGTTACAATGAGCAGTTCTTC; J: TRBJ2-1; size: few; V: TRBV9; D: -
CDR3: CSARGVRGAEQYF; DNA: TGCAGTGCTAGGGGGGTCAGGGGGGCCGAGCAGTACTTC; J: TRBJ2-7; size: many; V: TRBV20-1; D: -
CDR3: CASSLEPPDRVLPQHF; DNA: TGTGCCAGCAGTTTAGAACCCCCGGACCGGGTTTTGCCCCAGCATTTT; J: TRBJ1-5; size: many; V: TRBV27; D: -
CDR3: CASSFPPGSGTDTQYF; DNA: TGTGCCAGCAGTTTCCCTCCAGGGTCAGGCACAGATACGCAGTATTTT; J: TRBJ2-3; size: many; V: TRBV28; D: -
CDR3: CASSYSGNYEQYF; DNA: TGTGCCAGCAGTTACAGCGGGAACTACGAGCAGTACTTC; J: TRBJ2-7; size: many; V: TRBV12-3/TRBV12-4; D: TRBD2
CDR3: CAWGGAGGADTQYF; DNA: TGTGCCTGGGGTGGGGCGGGAGGCGCAGATACGCAGTATTTT; J: TRBJ2-3; size: many; V: TRBV30; D: TRBD2
CDR3: CASSYTEGMNTEAFF; DNA: TGCGCCAGCAGCTACACAGAAGGTATGAACACTGAAGCTTTCTTT; J: TRBJ1-1; size: many; V: TRBV5-1; D: -
CDR3: CASSQDRGTREKLFF; DNA: TGTGCCAGCAGCCAAGATCGGGGGACGCGCGAAAAACTGTTTTTT; J: TRBJ1-4; size: -; V: TRBV3-1; D: -
CDR3: CASSIYGGTYEQYF; DNA: TGTGCCAGTAGTATTTACGGCGGTACCTACGAGCAGTACTTC; J: TRBJ2-7; size: -; V: TRBV19; D: -
CDR3: CASSQPQGGTEAFF; DNA: TGCGCCAGCAGCCAACCCCAGGGGGGTACTGAAGCTTTCTTT; J: TRBJ1-1; size: -; V: TRBV4-1; D: TRBD1
CDR3: CASSSTWGLAKNTQYF; DNA: TGTGCCAGCTCATCCACTTGGGGCTTAGCCAAAAACACTCAGTACTTC; J: TRBJ2-4; size: -; V: TRBV18; D: -
CDR3: CASSGVGNENIQYF; DNA: TGTGCCAGCAGCGGAGTCGGGAATGAAAACATTCAGTACTTC; J: TRBJ2-4; size: -; V: TRBV11-3; D: -
CDR3: CASSLNRDRATEAFF; DNA: TGTGCCAGCAGCTTGAACCGGGACAGGGCGACTGAAGCTTTCTTT; J: TRBJ1-1; size: few; V: TRBV7-9; D: TRBD1
CDR3: CASSSRGLGEQFF; DNA: TGTGCCAGCAGCTCGAGGGGACTTGGGGAGCAGTTCTTC; J: TRBJ2-1; size: many; V: TRBV7-2; D: -
CDR3: CASSLAPPQRDSCEQYF; DNA: TGTGCCAGCAGCTTAGCCCCTCCGCAGCGGGACTCCTGCGAGCAGTACTTC; J: TRBJ2-7; size: -; V: TRBV7-9; D: TRBD2
CDR3: CASRLTEASGYTF; DNA: TGTGCCAGCAGACTGACAGAGGCCTCTGGCTACACCTTC; J: TRBJ1-2; size: -; V: TRBV28; D: -
CDR3: CASRRRGRETQYF; DNA: TGTGCCAGCAGGCGCAGGGGGCGGGAGACCCAGTACTTC; J: TRBJ2-5; size: many; V: TRBV27; D: TRBD1
CDR3: CASSTYGNEQFF; DNA: TGCGCCAGCAGCACGTACGGGAACGAGCAGTTCTTC; J: TRBJ2-1; size: few; V: TRBV5-1; D: -
CDR3: CASSLVGSGANVLTF; DNA: TGCGCCAGCAGCTTGGTGGGATCTGGGGCCAACGTCCTGACTTTC; J: TRBJ2-6; size: many; V: TRBV5-1; D: -
CDR3: CASSVTEVPGNTIYF; DNA: TGTGCCAGCAGCGTAACGGAGGTTCCGGGAAACACCATATATTTT; J: TRBJ1-3; size: many; V: TRBV7-2; D: -
CDR3: CASRAEGNQPQHF; DNA: TGTGCCAGTAGAGCGGAAGGCAATCAGCCCCAGCATTTT; J: TRBJ1-5; size: few; V: TRBV19; D: -
CDR3: CASSLETGLGEQYF; DNA: TGTGCCAGCAGCTTAGAGACAGGGTTGGGCGAGCAGTACTTC; J: TRBJ2-7; size: -; V: TRBV11-1; D: TRBD1
CDR3: CASSYSKRVDGYTF; DNA: TGTGCCAGCAGTTACTCGAAGCGGGTTGATGGCTACACCTTC; J: TRBJ1-2; size: many; V: TRBV6-6; D: -
CDR3: CASSSARGGMETQYF; DNA: TGTGCCAGCAGCTCTGCGAGGGGGGGGATGGAGACCCAGTACTTC; J: TRBJ2-5; size: many; V: TRBV7-2; D: -
CDR3: CASSLSGESEQYF; DNA: TGTGCCAGCAGCTTGTCAGGGGAGAGCGAGCAGTACTTC; J: TRBJ2-7; size: few; V: TRBV7-9; D: -
CDR3: CASSLTTMGDTQYF; DNA: TGCGCCAGCAGCTTAACCACCATGGGAGATACGCAGTATTTT; J: TRBJ2-3; size: many; V: TRBV5-1; D: -
CDR3: CASSLRGGENNEQFF; DNA: TGTGCCAGCAGCTTACGAGGGGGTGAGAACAATGAGCAGTTCTTC; J: TRBJ2-1; size: -; V: TRBV11-3; D: -
CDR3: CASSLGFATKQYF; DNA: TGTGCTAGCAGCTTAGGTTTCGCCACCAAGCAGTACTTC; J: TRBJ2-7; size: once; V: TRBV7-7; D: -
CDR3: CASSLDGEGGPSYNEQFF; DNA: TGTGCCAGCAGCTTAGATGGGGAGGGAGGGCCCTCCTACAATGAGCAGTTCTTC; J: TRBJ2-1; size: many; V: TRBV11-3; D: TRBD2
CDR3: CASSAAGLHPEETQYF; DNA: TGTGCCAGCAGTGCAGCGGGACTCCACCCGGAGGAGACCCAGTACTTC; J: TRBJ2-5; size: many; V: TRBV25-1; D: TRBD2